The 24 T cell receptor beta chains presented below share a single source sample, sequenced in a study of shared clonotypes between healthy human individuals. The method was immunoSEQ multiplex PCR; TCRdb's version includes in-frame clones alone and lacks a portion of them. Of 2 million to 2.5 million clones in the sample, approximately 95% were seen once. Sequenced: naive CD4+ T cells from PBMCs. Subset defined: CD45RA+ positively selected. The receptors originated from a man aged 18-30 years in good health. Some clones in this sample may be carry-over from other donors' samples.

The genes are TRBV11-3 and TRBJ1-2, with D possibly TRBD1 on 5 matching bases. The germline CDR1 and CDR2 sequences are SGHNT and YENEEA. The CDR3 contains 13 residues. Deletions cut 5 bases from V and 4 bases from J, with 11 bases between. Here the CDR3 reads CASSNLDSYGYTF. The CDR3 DNA is TGTGCCAGCAGCAACCTCGACAGCTATGGCTACACCTTC.

V gene TRBV10-3 combines with J gene TRBJ1-4; 7 nucleotides line up with TRBD1. This CDR3 contains 13 residues. Germline V gene sequence: CDR1 ENHRY, CDR2 SYGVKD. The trim removed 10 bases at V and 5 bases at J, leaving 7 bases unmatched. The CDR3 here is CATSTGRNEKLFF. The CDR3 region has the DNA TGTGCCACCTCGACAGGGCGGAATGAAAAACTGTTTTTT.

The chain recombines TRBV7-8 with TRBJ2-4; D is unclear. CDR3 size: 13 residues. Between the trimmed V and J ends, which lost 5 bases and 5 bases, there was a span of 10 bases. CDR1 and CDR2 (germline): SGHVS, FQNEAQ. In nucleotides, the CDR3 is TGTGCCAGCAGCAAGTCGCAGGAAAACATTCAGTACTTC. Translation: CASSKSQENIQYF.

J is TRBJ2-5 and V is TRBV5-1; the D is unclear. The germline CDR1 and CDR2 sequences are SGHRS and YFSETQ. The CDR3 has 13 residues. V was cut by 4 bases and J by 4 bases, with 11 bases left in between. CDR3 coding DNA: TGCGCCAGCAGCATTGGGTCCTTAGAGACCCAGTACTTC. It specifies CASSIGSLETQYF.

This sequence joins TRBV7-9 and TRBJ2-3; a possible D gene is TRBD1 (5 bases). V lost 3 bases to trimming and J lost 6 bases, with 10 bases between them. From germline, CDR1 is SEHNR and CDR2 FQNEAQ (reference sequence). This CDR3 is built from 13 residues. The CDR3 protein is CASSFGQGDTQYF. CDR3 DNA: TGTGCCAGCAGCTTCGGACAAGGCGATACGCAGTATTTT. Supplemented by reference TRBV7-9 and TRBJ2-3, the full variable domain reads DTGVSQNPRHKITKRGQNVTFRCDPISEHNRLYWYRQTLGQGPEFLTYFQNEAQLEKSRLLSDRFSAERPKGSFSTLEIQRTEQGDSAMYLCASSFGQGDTQYFGPGTRLTVL.

The chain couples TRBV20-1 to TRBJ2-2, with D unclear. CDR1 DFQATT and CDR2 SNEGSKA come from the germline V gene (reference sequence). V was clipped by 6 bases and J by 7 bases, with 9 bases between them. The CDR3 has 11 residues. The CDR3 nucleotides read TGCAGTGCCACAACGGGCGGGGAGCTGTTTTTT. Protein product: CSATTGGELFF.

The CDR3 here is CASSLQGSNTGELFF. For the CDR3, the DNA is TGTGCCAGCAGTCTACAGGGATCGAACACCGGGGAGCTGTTTTTT. The chain combines TRBV6-9 with TRBJ2-2, with D tentatively TRBD1 (6 bases). There are 15 residues in the CDR3. The germline V gene has CDR1 MNHGY and CDR2 SVAAGI. Trimming took off 5 bases at V and 0 bases at J, with 10 bases between the two ends.

This chain joins TRBV7-3 and TRBJ1-2; 7 nucleotides line up with TRBD1. V lost 5 bases to trimming and J lost 4 bases; unmatched junction nucleotides: 7. The CDR3 has 14 residues. CDR1 and CDR2 (germline): SGHTA, FQGTGA. In DNA form, the CDR3 reads TGTGCCAGCAGCCCCGGTAGGGGGCTCTATGGCTACACCTTC. Amino acids: CASSPGRGLYGYTF.

The chain is built from TRBV19 and TRBJ2-2, with D perhaps matching TRBD1 (6 bases). Trimming cost V 2 bases and J 2 bases, with 9 bases left between them. Germline assignment: CDR1 LNHDA and CDR2 SQIVND (reference sequence). CDR3 length: 15 residues. This chain's CDR3 is CASSIRGTNTGELFF. The CDR3 region has the DNA TGTGCCAGTAGTATAAGGGGGACCAACACCGGGGAGCTGTTTTTT. Supplemented by reference TRBV19 and TRBJ2-2, the full variable domain reads DGGITQSPKYLFRKEGQNVTLSCEQNLNHDAMYWYRQDPGQGLRLIYYSQIVNDFQKGDIAEGYSVSREKKESFPLTVTSAQKNPTAFYLCASSIRGTNTGELFFGEGSRLTVL.

The V call is TRBV11-3, the J call TRBJ1-1; D ambiguous. V gave up 2 bases and J gave up 0 bases, with 4 bases separating them. CDR3 length: 13 amino acids. Germline V gene lookup returns CDR1 SGHNT and CDR2 YENEEA. The CDR3 loop is CASSLSVNTEAFF. CDR3 coding DNA: TGTGCCAGCAGCTTATCGGTGAACACTGAAGCTTTCTTT.

The chain combines TRBV27 with TRBJ2-7; possibly TRBD1 for D (7 bases). The CDR3 is 14 amino acids. Germline V CDR1 and CDR2: MNHEY, SMNVEV (reference sequence). Trimming took off 6 bases at V and 4 bases at J, with 16 bases between the two ends. CDR3 amino acids: CASRTRPGGYEQYF. The CDR3 DNA is TGTGCCAGCAGGACTCGCCCAGGGGGGTACGAGCAGTACTTC.

The V and J genes are TRBV7-8 and TRBJ1-5; D not resolved. V gave up 0 bases and J gave up 6 bases, with 9 bases separating them. The CDR3 consists of 14 residues. Per the germline V gene, CDR1 is SGHVS and CDR2 is FQNEAQ. Written as DNA, the CDR3 is TGTGCCAGCAGCTTAGCGACACGGGGTCAGCCCCAGCATTTT. Translated, it gives CASSLATRGQPQHF.

The chain carries TRBV5-1 and TRBJ1-1, with D hard to call. Trimming removed 0 bases from V and 3 bases from J, with 9 bases in between. The germline gives CDR1 SGHRS, CDR2 YFSETQ. The length of the CDR3 is 14 residues. CDR3 sequence (DNA): TGCGCCAGCAGCTTGGTTCCCGAGGACACTGAAGCTTTCTTT. Its translation is CASSLVPEDTEAFF.

This chain uses TRBV28 with TRBJ2-5; 7 bases map to TRBD2. The CDR3 totals 15 residues. Germline assignment: CDR1 MDHEN and CDR2 SYDVKM. V was pared by 3 bases and J by 5 bases, with 9 bases of the junction left unmatched. The CDR3 spells CASSFGWEGQETQYF. The DNA for the CDR3 is TGTGCCAGCAGTTTTGGGTGGGAGGGCCAGGAGACCCAGTACTTC.

A note on this clone: Different DNA sequences within this sample yield the same CDR3. The chain combines TRBV5-1 with TRBJ1-1; 8 positions agree with TRBD1. Trimming at V came to 0 bases and at J to 5 bases, leaving 3 bases not matched to a gene. This CDR3 is built from 14 residues. Germline V gene data show CDR1 as SGHRS and CDR2 as YFSETQ. The CDR3 nucleotides are TGCGCCAGCAGCTTGGTGACAGGGGATACTGAAGCTTTCTTT. This sequence encodes CASSLVTGDTEAFF. Combining the CDR3 with reference TRBV5-1 and TRBJ1-1 gives the whole variable domain KAGVTQTPRYLIKTRGQQVTLSCSPISGHRSVSWYQQTPGQGLQFLFEYFSETQRNKGNFPGRFSGRQFSNSRSEMNVSTLELGDSALYLCASSLVTGDTEAFFGQGTRLTVV.

The rearrangement links TRBV25-1 to TRBJ2-1; the D gene is possibly TRBD2 (5 bases). Germline V CDR1 and CDR2: MGHDK, SYGVNS. The length of the CDR3 is 16 residues. Trimming took 4 bases from V and 0 from J, leaving 13 bases between them. CDR3 sequence: CASSALLAGSYNEQFF. Written as DNA, the CDR3 is TGTGCCAGCAGTGCCTTACTCGCGGGCTCCTACAATGAGCAGTTCTTC.

The chain uses TRBV4-1 and TRBJ2-7; unclear D gene. The CDR3 runs to 16 residues. Germline-derived CDR1 and CDR2 are MGHRA and YSYEKL. The V gene lost 4 bases and the J gene lost 2 bases, with 18 bases spanning the gap. The CDR3 DNA sequence: TGCGCCAGCAGCCGACTGGCGGTCGGGTTCACCTACGAGCAGTACTTC. Residues: CASSRLAVGFTYEQYF.

As concerns this clone: This sample also contains other DNA sequences that code for the same CDR3. The J gene is TRBJ2-7, the V gene TRBV7-8; no clear D gene. Germline CDR1 is SGHVS and CDR2 is FQNEAQ. The length of the CDR3 is 13 residues. Trimming pared 0 bases from V and 0 bases from J, leaving 3 bases between. The CDR3 DNA follows: TGTGCCAGCAGCTTAGCGACCTCCTACGAGCAGTACTTC. It translates to CASSLATSYEQYF.

Details on this clone: This CDR3 is also generated by other DNA sequences in the sample. The chain is built from TRBV5-1 and TRBJ2-5; 8 bases are shared with TRBD2. Germline loops: CDR1 SGHRS, CDR2 YFSETQ. V gave up 1 base and J gave up 5 bases; unmatched junction bases: 10. The length of the CDR3 is 16 residues. As DNA, the CDR3 is TGCGCCAGCAGCTTGAGTCCCAGCGGGAGAGGGGAGACCCAGTACTTC. Its protein product is CASSLSPSGRGETQYF.

The V call is TRBV30, the J call TRBJ1-1, with TRBD1 as a possible D gene (5 bases). V was cut by 0 bases and J by 5 bases, with 10 bases left in between. Germline loops: CDR1 GTSNPN, CDR2 SVGIG (reference sequence). This CDR3 spans 13 amino acids. The CDR3 protein is CAWSVQVGTEAFF. The CDR3 DNA follows: TGTGCCTGGAGTGTACAGGTAGGGACTGAAGCTTTCTTT.

The sample holds one count of this clone. The gene calls are TRBV2 and TRBJ2-3, with no clear D. CDR3 size: 12 residues. Trimming shortened V by 6 bases and J by 3 bases, and 7 bases separated the two germline ends. In germline, CDR1 is SNHLY, CDR2 FYNNEI. CDR3 DNA: TGTGCCAGCAGGTGGGGTACAGATACGCAGTATTTT. It yields the protein CASRWGTDTQYF.

V usage is TRBV29-1 and J usage is TRBJ1-1; D perhaps matches TRBD1 (6 bases). The CDR3 totals 13 residues. Trimming removed 6 bases from V and 3 bases from J, with 14 bases in between. Germline CDR1 is SQVTM and CDR2 is ANQGSEA. CDR3 nucleotides: TGCAGCGTCCAGGGGATCGTTTACACTGAAGCTTTCTTT. Translated: CSVQGIVYTEAFF.

The genes are TRBV5-1 and TRBJ1-2; D remains ambiguous. The V end was cut by 4 bases, the J end by 4 bases, with 14 bases between. The CDR3 sequence is 14 residues long. Per the germline V gene, CDR1 is SGHRS and CDR2 is YFSETQ. Here the CDR3 DNA reads TGCGCCAGCAGCCCGGACGGAAATTTCTATGGCTACACCTTC. This codes for CASSPDGNFYGYTF.

V gene TRBV27 combines with J gene TRBJ1-3; a weak D match, TRBD1 (5 bases). The CDR3 contains 13 residues. Trimming pared 9 bases from V and 3 bases from J, leaving 12 bases between. In germline, CDR1 is MNHEY, CDR2 SMNVEV (reference sequence). Here the CDR3 DNA reads TGTGCCAGTCTAGGGGCCGGTGGAAACACCATATATTTT. It yields the protein CASLGAGGNTIYF.